This TCR beta chain was found in a study of identical twins. This clonotype has only a few counts. V lost 3 bases to trimming and J lost 2 bases; unmatched junction nucleotides: 4. The CDR3 runs to 15 residues. Germline CDR1 KGHDR, CDR2 SFDVKD. TCRdb recomputed calls from the 5' RACE reads with MiXCR, one row per CDR3 protein. This table has 690,000 or so distinct CDR3 sequences, 8.6% appearing once. This sample was also put to use in a study of yellow fever vaccine responses in identical twins.

The sample taken for sequencing was PBMCs. The chain employs TRBV24-1 and TRBJ2-7; 9 bases align to TRBD1. The TCR sequence derives from a woman under 30 in good health. DNA of the CDR3: TGTGCCACCAGTGATCACAGGGGGCCCACCTACGAGCAGTACTTC. It specifies CATSDHRGPTYEQYF.